The 20 T cell receptor beta chains listed next were all sequenced from one sample in a study of regulatory T cells in long-lasting Graves disease. Construction of the TCR beta libraries employed iRepertoire HTBI primers in conjunction with Arm-PCR of CDR3 regions. MiXCR was run by TCRdb on the multiplex PCR reads, yielding one entry per CDR3 protein. The top ten clones hold 35% to 45% of a sample with 250,000 to 400,000 distinct CDR3 sequences, about 20% of them seen once. Described time point: newly diagnosed GD, antithyroid drugs for less than 3 months. PBMCs were the source of the RNA used for TCR sequencing. Sequenced material: peripheral blood mononuclear cells (PBMCs), taken at new diagnosis, from a patient treated with antithyroid drugs. The receptors were sampled from a female donor with Graves disease.

About this clonotype itself: A far more abundant clone sits one base away, making this likely a read error. The rearrangement uses TRBV11-3 and TRBJ2-1, with TRBD2 matching 9 bases. The J call may be wrong; the DNA end is better matched by TRBJ2-5. The length of the CDR3 is 14 residues. Germline V gene data show CDR1 as SGHNT and CDR2 as YENEEA. The CDR3 nucleotides read TGTGCCAGTGACGCGGGAGGGACGGAAGAGACCCAGTACTTC. Translation: CASDAGGTEETQYF.

This clonotype was observed a few times. The V and J genes are TRBV24-1 and TRBJ1-4; 9 bases line up with TRBD1. With 4 bases clipped from V and 10 bases from J, the junction kept 6 bases outside the gene matches. CDR1 is KGHDR and CDR2 is SFDVKD in the germline V gene. The CDR3 is 14 residues long. CDR3 sequence (DNA): TGTGCCACCAGTGACGGGACAGGGACGAGAAAACTGTTTTTT. Its translation: CATSDGTGTRKLFF.

This clonotype has ten or more counts. The V and J genes are TRBV11-2 and TRBJ1-2, with D tentatively TRBD1 (6 bases). The CDR3 length is 13 residues. CDR1 is SGHAT, CDR2 FQNNGV, per germline. Trimming stripped 1 base from V and 3 bases from J, with 6 bases between. CDR3 in amino acids: CASSLGQDYGYTF. The DNA for the CDR3 is TGTGCCAGCAGCTTAGGACAGGACTATGGCTACACCTTC. The variable domain in full, completed from reference TRBV11-2 and TRBJ1-2, reads EAGVAQSPRYKIIEKRQSVAFWCNPISGHATLYWYQQILGQGPKLLIQFQNNGVVDDSQLPKDRFSAERLKGVDSTLKIQPAKLEDSAVYLCASSLGQDYGYTFGSGTRLTVV.

The sample holds many counts of this clonotype. The CDR3 DNA reads as TGTGCCTGGAGTGGTGGGAGCCCCCTGTTCTTC. This encodes CAWSGGSPLFF. This chain uses TRBV30 with TRBJ2-1, with D perhaps matching TRBD2 (5 bases). The CDR3 length is 11 residues. The germline gives CDR1 GTSNPN, CDR2 SVGIG (reference sequence). V was clipped by 1 base and J by 15 bases, with 13 bases between them.

This clonotype appeared many times. The rearrangement links TRBV5-6 to TRBJ1-1, with a weak D call TRBD1 (6 bases). Deletions cut 0 bases from V and 1 base from J, with 13 bases between. The germline gives CDR1 SGHDT, CDR2 YYEEEE. The CDR3 has 16 residues. This CDR3 is CASSLGTGTPNTEAFF. The DNA of the CDR3 is TGTGCCAGCAGCTTGGGTACCGGGACACCGAACACTGAAGCTTTCTTT.

The V gene is TRBV5-1, the J gene TRBJ2-5; TRBD2 might be the D (5 bases). The CDR3 consists of 12 residues. V was clipped by 6 bases and J by 2 bases, with 8 bases between them. CDR1 and CDR2 from the germline V gene are SGHRS and YFSETQ. As DNA, the CDR3 is TGCGCCAGCACTAGCCTTCAAGAGACCCAGTACTTC. This gives the protein CASTSLQETQYF.

This clonotype has more than one count but fewer than ten. A read error likely explains this, since a far larger clone differs by one base. The chain links TRBV2 to TRBJ2-1; maybe TRBD2 (5 bases). The J call may be faulty, since TRBJ2-5 better matches the DNA end. CDR1 is SNHLY, CDR2 FYNNEI, per germline. The CDR3 sequence is 13 residues long. The CDR3 bases are TGTGCCAGCATCGGAGGACTTCAAGAGACCCAGTACTTC. The encoded protein is CASIGGLQETQYF.

This clonotype was seen repeatedly, ten times or more. This chain connects TRBV7-9 to TRBJ2-7; TRBD2 matches 13 bases. Germline CDR1 and CDR2: SEHNR and FQNEAQ (reference sequence). The CDR3 contains 16 residues. Losses at the gene ends were 5 bases for V and 3 bases for J; bases not matched to a gene: 7. Written as DNA, the CDR3 is TGTGCCAGCAGCCTGGAGACTAGCGGGAGGTTCTACGAGCAGTACTTC. It is translated as CASSLETSGRFYEQYF.

This clonotype was detected ten times or more. The chain employs TRBV15 and TRBJ1-2; D ambiguous. Germline V gives CDR1 LNHNV, CDR2 YYDKDF (reference sequence). Trimming took 1 base from V and 7 from J, leaving 10 bases between them. This CDR3 comprises 13 residues. The CDR3 region is CATSRGGRGGYTF. CDR3 in DNA: TGTGCCACCAGCAGAGGAGGCCGAGGTGGCTACACCTTC.

This clonotype was found many times. The chain joins TRBV20-1 to TRBJ1-6, with D possibly being TRBD1 (6 bases). Germline loops: CDR1 DFQATT, CDR2 SNEGSKA (reference sequence). Between the trimmed V and J ends, which lost 5 bases and 10 bases, there was a span of 21 bases. The CDR3 spans 15 residues. The CDR3 sequence is CSAPGPGGQGSPLHF. Here the CDR3 DNA reads TGCAGTGCTCCGGGGCCTGGGGGGCAGGGATCACCCCTCCACTTT.

This clonotype was seen at least ten times. V gene TRBV28 combines with J gene TRBJ2-5; 7 nucleotides match TRBD1. The germline CDR1 and CDR2 sequences are MDHEN and SYDVKM. The CDR3 has 14 residues. With 5 bases clipped from V and 4 bases from J, the junction kept 7 bases outside the gene matches. In nucleotides, the CDR3 is TGTGCCAGCAGTCTTAAGACAGGGAGAGAGACCCAGTACTTC. Translation gives CASSLKTGRETQYF.

This clonotype occurred many times. This sequence joins TRBV12-3 or TRBV12-4 and TRBJ2-5; 12 nucleotides align to TRBD2. CDR3 length equals 15 residues. The ends lost 4 bases at V and 5 bases at J; junction bases unmatched: 5. As DNA, the CDR3 is TGTGCCAGCAGTTCTAGCGGGAGGGCCTTTGAGACCCAGTACTTC. Encoded protein: CASSSSGRAFETQYF.

This clonotype was observed at least ten times. The J gene is TRBJ2-2, the V gene TRBV6-1; D may correspond to TRBD1 or TRBD2 (5 bases each). Germline V lookup: CDR1 MNHNS, CDR2 SASEGT. The CDR3 is made up of 17 amino acids. V was clipped by 5 bases and J by 0 bases, with 16 bases between them. The CDR3 loop reads CASSTFRDVPNTGELFF. The DNA for the CDR3 is TGTGCCAGCAGTACCTTCCGGGACGTCCCGAACACCGGGGAGCTGTTTTTT.

The V call is TRBV3-1, the J call TRBJ1-4, with D unclear. The CDR3 length is 13 residues. In germline, CDR1 is LGHDT, CDR2 YNNKEL (reference sequence). V was trimmed by 1 base and J by 4 bases, leaving 4 bases between them. CDR3 loop: CASSQGSNEKLFF. For the CDR3, the DNA is TGTGCCAGCAGCCAAGGCAGTAATGAAAAACTGTTTTTT. Drawing the rest from reference TRBV3-1 and TRBJ1-4, the complete variable domain is DTAVSQTPKYLVTQMGNDKSIKCEQNLGHDTMYWYKQDSKKFLKIMFSYNNKELIINETVPNRFSPKSPDKAHLNLHINSLELGDSAVYFCASSQGSNEKLFFGSGTQLSVL.

This clonotype has ten or more counts. V and J are TRBV19 and TRBJ2-1, with TRBD2 matching over 11 bases. V dropped 3 bases and J dropped 8; count of bases not matched to a gene: 9. The CDR3 runs to 16 residues. CDR1 and CDR2 (germline): LNHDA, SQIVND (reference sequence). CDR3 sequence reads: CASSILGTSGLYEQFF. The CDR3 DNA is TGTGCCAGTAGTATTCTTGGGACTAGCGGCCTCTATGAGCAGTTCTTC.

The gene calls are TRBV7-6 and TRBJ2-7, with 16 nucleotides matching TRBD2. The ends lost 6 bases at V and 5 bases at J; junction bases unmatched: 7. Looked up from germline, CDR1 is SGHVS and CDR2 is FNYEAQ. This CDR3 comprises 16 residues. The DNA of the CDR3 is TGTGCCAGCAGTTACGGGACTAGCGGGAGGGGGAACGAGCAGTACTTC. Translation gives CASSYGTSGRGNEQYF.

This clonotype was detected many times. The chain carries TRBV11-2 and TRBJ1-2; 9 bases map to TRBD1. Germline V CDR1 and CDR2: SGHAT, FQNNGV. Germline trimming cut 6 bases from V and 2 bases from J; bases unmatched to any gene: 4. This CDR3 comprises 14 residues. CDR3 loop: CASRPTGGNYGYTF. The CDR3 DNA follows: TGTGCCAGCAGACCCACAGGGGGCAACTATGGCTACACCTTC. Drawing the rest from reference TRBV11-2 and TRBJ1-2, the complete variable domain is EAGVAQSPRYKIIEKRQSVAFWCNPISGHATLYWYQQILGQGPKLLIQFQNNGVVDDSQLPKDRFSAERLKGVDSTLKIQPAKLEDSAVYLCASRPTGGNYGYTFGSGTRLTVV.

CDR3 in DNA: TGTGCCAGCAGTGATCGGGGGGTAGACGAGCAGTACTTC. Amino acid sequence: CASSDRGVDEQYF. V and J are TRBV2 and TRBJ2-7; 7 nucleotides line up with TRBD2. Trimming cost V 3 bases and J 5 bases; bases outside gene matches: 4. This CDR3 is built from 13 residues. From germline, CDR1 is SNHLY and CDR2 FYNNEI.

This clonotype was seen a handful of times. Just one base apart from a much larger clone, this may be a read error. The chain combines TRBV12-3 or TRBV12-4 with TRBJ1-2; possible D gene TRBD1, 6 bases. This CDR3 has 15 residues. The DNA of the CDR3 is TGTGTCAGCAGGGGACCCAGGGGAGTAGGGTATGGCTACACCTTC. It codes for CVSRGPRGVGYGYTF.

This chain uses TRBV3-1 with TRBJ1-4, with 7 bases lining up with TRBD1. Germline V gene data show CDR1 as LGHDT and CDR2 as YNNKEL (reference sequence). The CDR3 sequence is 14 residues long. V lost 7 bases to trimming and J lost 2 bases; unmatched junction nucleotides: 4. The CDR3 loop reads CASNLGQTNEKLFF. CDR3 DNA: TGTGCCAGCAACCTGGGACAGACTAATGAAAAACTGTTTTTT. The variable domain in full, completed from reference TRBV3-1 and TRBJ1-4, reads DTAVSQTPKYLVTQMGNDKSIKCEQNLGHDTMYWYKQDSKKFLKIMFSYNNKELIINETVPNRFSPKSPDKAHLNLHINSLELGDSAVYFCASNLGQTNEKLFFGSGTQLSVL.